These 6 T cell receptor beta chains were sequenced from one sample in a study of neurological immune-mediated disorders (dated by TCRdb to the late 2010s). This specimen's time point label, per the study, means: longitudinal time-point 1 (baseline). Library construction relied on 5' RACE. The sample was run on an Illumina HiSeq 2500. TCRdb's own reprocessing of the public reads used fastp at Q25 and MiXCR and kept productive beta chains. Identical CDR3 protein sequences are pooled into one entry, listed with their most common genes and DNA. This sample comprises some 60,000 distinct CDR3 sequences, approximately 11% of them detected only once. 5% to 8.5% of the sample is held by the ten biggest clonotypes. The sequenced sample was PBMCs. The receptors were gathered from a male donor with HTLV-1-associated myelopathy (HAM/TSP).

This clonotype was counted ten times or more. V is TRBV5-1 and J is TRBJ1-5; D unclear. CDR1 and CDR2 from the germline V gene are SGHRS and YFSETQ. There are 14 residues in the CDR3. V was shortened by 1 base and J by 2 bases, with 7 bases between the two germline ends. CDR3 loop: CASSLSGGNQPQHF. In DNA, the CDR3 is TGCGCCAGCAGCTTGAGCGGGGGCAATCAGCCCCAGCATTTT.

This clonotype was recorded at least ten times. The chain combines TRBV9 with TRBJ2-2; TRBD2 is a possible D gene (6 bases). Deletions cut 5 bases from V and 1 base from J, with 6 bases between. The germline gives CDR1 SGDLS, CDR2 YYNGEE. This CDR3 comprises 13 residues. The CDR3 DNA reads as TGTGCCAGCAGGGGGGGGAACACCGGGGAGCTGTTTTTT. Protein sequence: CASRGGNTGELFF.

As to this clonotype: Sequence at one end of the junction differs from germline and may be a read error. The chain is built from TRBV20-1 and TRBJ2-3; tentative D call: TRBD2 (5 bases). The CDR3 is 15 residues long. Germline V gives CDR1 DFQATT, CDR2 SNEGSKA (reference sequence). DNA for the CDR3: TGCAGTGCCAAGCCTAGTAGCGTGGAAGCAGATAAGCAGTATTTT. Amino acid sequence: CSAKPSSVEADKQYF.

This clonotype has at least ten counts. CDR3 protein: CASSLVMTGNQPQHF. CDR3 DNA: TGTGCCAGCAGCTTAGTTATGACGGGCAATCAGCCCCAGCATTTT. The rearrangement uses TRBV11-3 and TRBJ1-5; D uncertain. V gave up 1 base and J gave up 2 bases, with 9 bases separating them. The CDR3 totals 15 residues. The germline V gene encodes CDR1 SGHNT and CDR2 YENEEA.

This clonotype was counted at least ten times. The chain links TRBV24-1 to TRBJ2-5, with TRBD2 matching over 12 bases. The CDR3 has 15 amino acids. Germline assignment: CDR1 KGHDR and CDR2 SFDVKD. The V and J ends lost 5 bases and 2 bases, in that order; junction bases with no gene match: 2. The CDR3 sequence is CATSAGTSGQETQYF. CDR3 DNA sequence: TGTGCCACCAGTGCCGGGACTAGCGGGCAAGAGACCCAGTACTTC.

This clonotype was observed at least ten times. The chain recombines TRBV4-3 with TRBJ1-2; D remains ambiguous. The germline V gene encodes CDR1 LGHNA and CDR2 YSLEER. V lost 1 base and J lost 2, with 8 bases in between. The CDR3 runs 14 residues. The chain's CDR3 is CASSQATENYGYTF. CDR3 nucleotide sequence: TGCGCCAGCAGCCAAGCGACTGAAAACTATGGCTACACCTTC.